What follows are 3 T cell receptor beta chains derived from one specimen sequenced in a study of blood T cell repertoires in COVID-19. Data came from immunoSEQ multiplex PCR; TCRdb stores just in-frame clones and leaves some out. The sample consists of about 74,000 clones, over 85% of them appearing once. Sequenced material: peripheral blood. The receptors come from a man aged 50 to 59 with acute or convalescent COVID-19.

The rearrangement joins TRBV28 to TRBJ2-1; 10 bases map to TRBD2. Germline lookup yields CDR1 MDHEN and CDR2 SYDVKM. V lost 10 bases, J lost 8 bases, and 11 bases stayed unmatched. This CDR3 is 14 amino acids long. CDR3 nucleotide sequence: TGTGCCACCCAGCGGGGGGGGTCTCAGTATGAGCAGTTCTTC. As protein: CATQRGGSQYEQFF.

This chain links TRBV27 with TRBJ1-2; TRBD1 agrees at 8 bases. Germline V lookup: CDR1 MNHEY, CDR2 SMNVEV (reference sequence). V lost 5 bases, J lost 4 bases, and 9 bases stayed unmatched. This CDR3 comprises 15 residues. The CDR3 sequence: CASSGQGGSVYGYTF. Here the CDR3 DNA reads TGTGCCAGCAGTGGACAGGGTGGCAGTGTCTATGGCTACACCTTC.

This clone was seen only once. V gene TRBV11-2 combines with J gene TRBJ2-7; 7 nucleotides align to TRBD2. J gave up 1 base and V 2 bases, and 14 bases lay outside the gene matches. Germline-derived CDR1 and CDR2 are SGHAT and FQNNGV. This CDR3 is built from 18 residues. The CDR3 coding sequence is TGTGCCAGCAGCTTACGGGCTGTCGCGGGAGAATCGTCCTACGAGCAGTACTTC. Its protein product is CASSLRAVAGESSYEQYF.